The 14 T cell receptor beta chains reported below all come from one sample, sequenced in a study of blood T cell repertoires in COVID-19. Repertoires were generated with immunoSEQ multiplex PCR, while TCRdb's copy carries only in-frame clones and drops some. This sample has roughly 170,000 clones, with about 72% found just once. The sample comprised PBMCs or T cells enriched from blood (not recorded which). The receptors here all came from a woman aged 45-65 years who had recovered from COVID-19.

This sequence joins TRBV29-1 and TRBJ2-1, with 8 bases matching TRBD2. Germline loops: CDR1 SQVTM, CDR2 ANQGSEA. CDR3 length: 13 amino acids. V lost 6 bases, J lost 9 bases, and 10 bases stayed unmatched. CDR3: CSVTGTSSVEQFF. In DNA form, the CDR3 reads TGCAGCGTGACCGGGACTAGTAGCGTTGAGCAGTTCTTC.

The chain couples TRBV3-1 (or the pseudogene TRBV3-2) to TRBJ2-7; tentative D call: TRBD2 (7 bases). This CDR3 has 15 residues. Deletions cut 4 bases from V and 3 bases from J, with 16 bases between. Germline CDR1 is LGHDT and CDR2 is YNNKEL (reference sequence). The CDR3 DNA reads TGTGCCAGCAGCCGAACGACGGGGGGCTTCTACGAGCAGTACTTC. Protein product: CASSRTTGGFYEQYF.

Points on this clone: Other DNA sequences in this sample translate to the same CDR3. The V and J genes are TRBV2 and TRBJ1-5, with 7 bases lining up with TRBD1. The CDR3 is 13 residues long. Germline V gene sequence: CDR1 SNHLY, CDR2 FYNNEI. Trimming cost V 7 bases and J 4 bases; bases outside gene matches: 4. CDR3 in amino acids: CASTRQGNQPQHF. The CDR3 DNA follows: TGTGCCAGCACCAGACAGGGTAATCAGCCCCAGCATTTT.

The CDR3 region has the DNA TGTGCCAGCAGCCTCCGGGACCAAGAGACCCAGTACTTC. Translating it yields CASSLRDQETQYF. This chain joins TRBV5-4 and TRBJ2-5, with unresolved D. The length of the CDR3 is 13 residues. Trimming removed 4 bases from V and 0 bases from J, with 7 bases in between. CDR1 and CDR2 (germline): SGHNT, YYREEE (reference sequence).

This clone was recorded a few times. This chain links TRBV29-1 with TRBJ1-1; 8 nucleotides align to TRBD1. CDR1 and CDR2 (germline): SQVTM, ANQGSEA. Trimming took 5 bases from V and 7 from J; bases not matched to a gene: 6. The CDR3 consists of 12 residues. The CDR3 loop reads CSVYDRGLEAFF. The CDR3 bases are TGCAGCGTTTATGACAGGGGACTTGAAGCTTTCTTT.

V is TRBV3-1 (or the pseudogene TRBV3-2) and J is TRBJ2-2; 12 nucleotides align to TRBD2. J lost 7 bases, V lost 0 bases, and 12 bases had no gene match. The length of the CDR3 is 19 residues. Per germline, CDR1 LGHDT and CDR2 YNNKEL (reference sequence). The CDR3 nucleotides read TGTGCCAGCAGCCAAGATAACCCGCTAGCGGGAGGGCCCGGCGGGGAGCTGTTTTTT. Protein: CASSQDNPLAGGPGGELFF.

The chain combines TRBV18 with TRBJ1-1; D not resolved. This CDR3 spans 14 amino acids. V lost 3 bases, J lost 4 bases, and 12 bases lay in between. CDR1 and CDR2 (germline): KGHSH, LQKENI. In nucleotides, the CDR3 is TGTGCCAGCTCACCTGCAGGAATGCGCACTGAAGCTTTCTTT. It translates to CASSPAGMRTEAFF.

This clone has just a few counts. The chain is built from TRBV7-3 and TRBJ2-1; no definite D call. The V gene lost 5 bases and the J gene lost 7 bases, with 18 bases spanning the gap. CDR3 length equals 15 residues. CDR1 and CDR2 from the germline V gene are SGHTA and FQGTGA. The CDR3 nucleotides are TGTGCCAGCAGCCCCAGAAACTCGGCTAGGAATGAGCAGTTCTTC. Residues: CASSPRNSARNEQFF.

The chain joins TRBV28 to TRBJ2-2, with D possibly matching TRBD1 (5 bases). Trimming removed 3 bases from V and 6 bases from J, with 8 bases in between. CDR1 and CDR2 (germline): MDHEN, SYDVKM. The CDR3 loop spans 13 amino acids. The CDR3 region has the DNA TGTGCCAGCAGTTTGAGGACACCCGGGGAGCTGTTTTTT. As protein: CASSLRTPGELFF.

For the CDR3, the DNA is TGTGCCAGCACCCTAACCTATGGCTACACCTTC. Translation gives CASTLTYGYTF. V gene TRBV12-3 or TRBV12-4 combines with J gene TRBJ1-2; no definite D call. The CDR3 sequence is 11 residues long. Trimming stripped 7 bases from V and 4 bases from J, with 7 bases between.

In its sample, this clone was seen once. The chain has TRBV7-9 and TRBJ2-2; tentative D call: TRBD1 (5 bases). The V gene lost 4 bases and the J gene lost 0 bases, with 12 bases spanning the gap. CDR3 length: 16 amino acids. Germline V lookup: CDR1 SEHNR, CDR2 FQNEAQ (reference sequence). The CDR3 here is CASSSPRATNTGELFF. In DNA, the CDR3 is TGTGCCAGCAGCTCGCCCAGGGCTACGAACACCGGGGAGCTGTTTTTT. The full variable domain, in which reference TRBV7-9 and TRBJ2-2 provide the parts outside the CDR3, is DTGVSQNPRHKITKRGQNVTFRCDPISEHNRLYWYRQTLGQGPEFLTYFQNEAQLEKSRLLSDRFSAERPKGSFSTLEIQRTEQGDSAMYLCASSSPRATNTGELFFGEGSRLTVL.

This clone was counted a single time. The V gene is TRBV5-5, the J gene TRBJ2-7, with TRBD2 as a possible D gene (6 bases). The CDR3 runs to 14 residues. Germline loops: CDR1 SGHKS, CDR2 YYEKEE (reference sequence). Trimming stripped 4 bases from V and 2 bases from J, with 13 bases between. CDR3 sequence: CASSPSGSTYEQYF. The CDR3 DNA reads as TGTGCCAGCAGCCCCAGCGGGTCTACCTACGAGCAGTACTTC.

The chain combines TRBV5-6 with TRBJ2-1; tentatively, D is TRBD1 (5 bases). The CDR3 covers 15 residues. The germline V gene has CDR1 SGHDT and CDR2 YYEEEE. Trimming removed 10 bases from V and 2 bases from J, with 19 bases in between. CDR3 DNA: TGTGCCTCCCAGCTTGGCACAGGTCCCTACAATGAGCAGTTCTTC. Residues: CASQLGTGPYNEQFF. Supplemented by reference TRBV5-6 and TRBJ2-1, the full variable domain reads DAGVTQSPTHLIKTRGQQVTLRCSPKSGHDTVSWYQQALGQGPQFIFQYYEEEERQRGNFPDRFSGHQFPNYSSELNVNALLLGDSALYLCASQLGTGPYNEQFFGPGTRLTVL.

This clone was counted between two and nine times. The V gene is TRBV9, the J gene TRBJ2-2; D ambiguous. Germline lookup yields CDR1 SGDLS and CDR2 YYNGEE. CDR3 size: 15 residues. Trimming took off 1 base at V and 0 bases at J, with 7 bases between the two ends. The CDR3 reads CASSVWASNTGELFF. The CDR3 region has the DNA TGTGCCAGCAGCGTATGGGCGTCGAACACCGGGGAGCTGTTTTTT.